Listed below are T cell receptor beta chains from one sample, sequenced in a study of vaccination and CD4 T cells after COVID-19. Antigens of these TCRs are unknown. A single record per CDR3 protein comes from TCRdb applying MiXCR to the PCR reads. The table records 25,000 to 30,000 distinct CDR3 sequences, roughly 50% of them present only once. The source was CD4+ T cells from blood, cultured in vitro, collected before SARS-CoV-2 vaccination. These receptors all come from a human donor who received a COVID-19 vaccine. Each CDR3 is given without its conserved first and last residue. D genes are given only for firm matches.

AISEQGQNSPLH,TRBJ1-6,TRBV10-3,TRBD1
ASSFGIGTRRPDKLF,TRBJ1-4,TRBV12-3/TRBV12-4,NA
ASSYSYGGTAYEQY,TRBJ2-7,TRBV6-5,NA
SAEKTGGYGYT,TRBJ1-2,TRBV20-1,TRBD1
ASSASWADWGYT,TRBJ1-2,TRBV2,NA
AWSRQGPYEQY,TRBJ2-7,TRBV30,NA
SARDRGYSNQPQH,TRBJ1-5,TRBV20-1,NA
ACTPGYNEKLF,TRBJ1-4,TRBV30,NA
ASSLLVGRTDTQY,TRBJ2-3,TRBV5-6,NA
ATSSRKNTEAF,TRBJ1-1,TRBV15,NA
ATKNLTDPSTDTQY,TRBJ2-3,TRBV15,NA
ASSLGGGNNEKLF,TRBJ1-4,TRBV27,NA
ASSSGQGALANEKLF,TRBJ1-4,TRBV5-6,TRBD1
ASSSDRGETQY,TRBJ2-5,TRBV5-1,TRBD1
ASSSPLLSSSGGGTDTQY,TRBJ2-3,TRBV7-2,TRBD2
ASSRDRGYGYT,TRBJ1-2,TRBV6-1,TRBD1
ASSLDGSGNTIY,TRBJ1-3,TRBV5-1,NA
ASSLVSSPGELF,TRBJ2-2,TRBV12-3/TRBV12-4,NA
AIRAGTTSYEQY,TRBJ2-7,TRBV10-3,NA
ASSDLGAGTRTAF,TRBJ1-1,TRBV6-1,NA
ASSSLGLYGYT,TRBJ1-2,TRBV19,NA
ASTPSGRNYGYT,TRBJ1-2,TRBV10-3,NA
ASSFWRGSTDTQY,TRBJ2-3,TRBV5-1,TRBD2
ASSPRTGGILGGNTIY,TRBJ1-3,TRBV12-3/TRBV12-4,TRBD1
SASGSYPSGPLNNKQF,TRBJ2-1,TRBV20-1,NA
ASSGHYEQY,TRBJ2-7,TRBV2,NA
ASNPTLWANSPLH,TRBJ1-6,TRBV19,NA
SAKQRKNTEAF,TRBJ1-1,TRBV20-1,NA
ASSMGQGRTAEAF,TRBJ1-1,TRBV19,TRBD1
ASSLTGNQPQH,TRBJ1-5,TRBV7-9,NA
ASSHGQGQFYGYT,TRBJ1-2,TRBV7-9,NA
ASSLSGGDGYT,TRBJ1-2,TRBV11-3,TRBD1
ASSLVGPGGMTEAF,TRBJ1-1,TRBV11-3,NA
ASSSQGTSGINIQY,TRBJ2-4,TRBV12-3/TRBV12-4,TRBD2
ATSRYGEELSGNTIY,TRBJ1-3,TRBV15,NA
ASSLGLAGVVDTQY,TRBJ2-3,TRBV11-2,TRBD2
ASSMAGGRGGQPQH,TRBJ1-5,TRBV19,TRBD1